The 21 T cell receptor beta chains listed next were all sequenced from one sample in a study of identical twins. Each CDR3 protein is one row after TCRdb ran MiXCR on the 5' RACE reads. The data hold some 790,000 distinct CDR3 sequences, with approximately 18% observed a single time. A further study also used this sample, focusing on T cells expressing NK-cell markers.

Sample: PBMCs. The receptors were sampled from a woman aged 18-30 years in good health.

The J gene is TRBJ2-1, the V gene TRBV7-9, with D perhaps given as TRBD1 or TRBD2 (5 bases each). V was trimmed by 1 base and J by 0 bases, leaving 10 bases between them. Germline CDR1 and CDR2: SEHNR and FQNEAQ (reference sequence). The CDR3 has 16 amino acids. The CDR3 region has the DNA TGTGCCAGCAGCTTAGTAAAGGGGAGCTCCTACAATGAGCAGTTCTTC. Its translation: CASSLVKGSSYNEQFF.

This clonotype was detected only a few times. The chain recombines TRBV9 with TRBJ1-1, with D unclear. The CDR3 sequence is 13 residues long. The germline V gene has CDR1 SGDLS and CDR2 YYNGEE. The V and J ends lost 1 base and 4 bases respectively, with 8 bases between them. CDR3 sequence reads: CASSVTGVTEAFF. The CDR3 nucleotides read TGTGCCAGCAGCGTAACCGGGGTCACTGAAGCTTTCTTT.

This clonotype was picked up a small number of times. The chain combines TRBV6-5 with TRBJ1-3; possibly TRBD1 for D (5 bases). V was shortened by 6 bases and J by 4 bases, with 16 bases between the two germline ends. The CDR3 length is 15 residues. The germline gives CDR1 MNHEY, CDR2 SVGAGI. This CDR3 reads CASSLSTGRGNTIYF. The CDR3 DNA sequence: TGTGCCAGCAGCTTATCCACGGGGCGGGGAAACACCATATATTTT.

This clonotype has a handful of counts. The genes are TRBV11-2 and TRBJ2-5, with 13 nucleotides matching TRBD2. Germline trimming cut 1 base from V and 5 bases from J; bases unmatched to any gene: 7. This CDR3 spans 17 amino acids. Germline V CDR1 and CDR2: SGHAT, FQNNGV. CDR3: CASSLGLAGGGGETQYF. The CDR3 nucleotides are TGTGCCAGCAGCTTAGGACTAGCGGGAGGAGGGGGTGAGACCCAGTACTTC.

The chain recombines TRBV4-1 with TRBJ1-1; perhaps TRBD1 as D (6 bases). V lost 1 base and J lost 4, with 10 bases in between. This CDR3 comprises 14 residues. Germline V gene sequence: CDR1 MGHRA, CDR2 YSYEKL. The DNA for the CDR3 is TGCGCCAGCAGCCAAGTGCGAGGGGGCACTGAAGCTTTCTTT. Translated: CASSQVRGGTEAFF.

This clonotype was detected only a few times. The chain uses TRBV5-1 and TRBJ2-1; D remains unclear. Per the germline V gene, CDR1 is SGHRS and CDR2 is YFSETQ. CDR3 size: 14 residues. The ends were cut back, 5 bases at V and 5 bases at J, with 14 bases in the middle. DNA of the CDR3: TGCGCCAGCAGTCCGACACCGTCGAACAATGAGCAGTTCTTC. It specifies CASSPTPSNNEQFF.

This clonotype was picked up a small number of times. This chain uses TRBV9 with TRBJ1-5; D ambiguous. The CDR3 loop spans 14 amino acids. V dropped 7 bases and J dropped 0 bases, with 11 bases sitting between them. Germline assignment: CDR1 SGDLS and CDR2 YYNGEE. CDR3 region: CASEAGYSNQPQHF. CDR3 sequence (DNA): TGTGCCAGCGAAGCCGGGTATAGCAATCAGCCCCAGCATTTT.

V is TRBV4-1 and J is TRBJ2-1; D unresolved. The CDR3 covers 12 residues. In germline, CDR1 is MGHRA, CDR2 YSYEKL. V lost 5 bases to trimming and J lost 8 bases, with 10 bases between them. The CDR3 reads CASSGPVHEQFF. Written as DNA, the CDR3 is TGCGCCAGCAGCGGGCCGGTCCATGAGCAGTTCTTC.

This clonotype was recorded many times. The chain recombines TRBV10-2 with TRBJ2-1, with TRBD2 matching over 8 bases. CDR1 and CDR2 (germline): WSHSY, SAAADI. The CDR3 runs to 15 residues. Trimming cost V 6 bases and J 4 bases; bases outside gene matches: 8. The CDR3 loop is CASSHFAGGYNEQFF. CDR3 in DNA: TGCGCCAGCAGCCACTTCGCGGGAGGATACAATGAGCAGTTCTTC.

The chain carries TRBV7-9 and TRBJ2-7; D is perhaps TRBD2 (5 bases). V was cut by 6 bases and J by 4 bases, with 19 bases left in between. The length of the CDR3 is 15 residues. Germline V gene lookup returns CDR1 SEHNR and CDR2 FQNEAQ (reference sequence). The CDR3 sequence: CASSLGGTRGYEQYF. The CDR3 DNA sequence: TGTGCCAGCAGTTTGGGCGGCACGCGCGGGTACGAGCAGTACTTC.

On this clonotype itself: The CDR3 carries no conserved terminal phenylalanine or tryptophan, so it likely arises from a read error. This CDR3 reads CASSPLGNSPLHI. Here the CDR3 DNA reads TGTGCCAGCAGCCCCTTGGGAAATTCACCCCTCCACATT. V gene TRBV27 combines with J gene TRBJ1-6; no firm D call. The CDR3 is made up of 13 amino acids. Trimming pared 6 bases from V and 7 bases from J, leaving 10 bases between. CDR1 and CDR2 (germline): MNHEY, SMNVEV (reference sequence).

In this sample, this clonotype turned up many times. V and J are TRBV12-3 or TRBV12-4 and TRBJ1-1; 8 bases align to TRBD1. The V and J ends lost 3 bases and 3 bases, in that order; junction bases with no gene match: 3. The CDR3 extends over 14 amino acids. The CDR3 DNA sequence: TGTGCCAGCAGTTTGAACAGGGGGTACACTGAAGCTTTCTTT. This sequence encodes CASSLNRGYTEAFF.

The V and J genes are TRBV5-1 and TRBJ1-4, with 8 bases matching TRBD1. CDR3 length equals 16 residues. Germline CDR1 is SGHRS and CDR2 is YFSETQ. After removal of 4 bases from V and 4 bases from J, the junction contained 9 bases not matched to a gene. The CDR3 is CASSADRGEYNEKLFF. In DNA, the CDR3 is TGCGCCAGCAGCGCCGACAGGGGAGAGTATAATGAAAAACTGTTTTTT. Full variable domain (rest looked up from reference TRBV5-1 and TRBJ1-4): KAGVTQTPRYLIKTRGQQVTLSCSPISGHRSVSWYQQTPGQGLQFLFEYFSETQRNKGNFPGRFSGRQFSNSRSEMNVSTLELGDSALYLCASSADRGEYNEKLFFGSGTQLSVL.

This chain connects TRBV6-1 to TRBJ2-1; 9 bases are shared with TRBD1. CDR1 and CDR2 from the germline V gene are MNHNS and SASEGT. V shed 6 bases and J 0 bases; nucleotides not matched to a gene: 6. CDR3 length: 16 amino acids. DNA of the CDR3: TGTGCCAGCAGACAGACAGGGGGGAGCTCCTACAATGAGCAGTTCTTC. The encoded protein is CASRQTGGSSYNEQFF.

In this sample, this clonotype turned up a few times. This chain links TRBV7-8 with TRBJ2-3; D remains unclear. The V end lost 5 bases, the J end lost 11 bases, and 5 bases lay between the germline ends. CDR3 length equals 9 residues. Germline CDR1 is SGHVS and CDR2 is FQNEAQ. The chain's CDR3 is CASSPMQYF. For the CDR3, the DNA is TGTGCCAGCAGCCCGATGCAGTATTTT.

The DNA for the CDR3 is TGTGCCAGCAGCTTTAAGGGGGAGATCTACGAGCAGTACTTC. It yields the protein CASSFKGEIYEQYF. The rearrangement links TRBV7-9 to TRBJ2-7; possibly TRBD1 for D (6 bases). The CDR3 has 14 amino acids. The germline CDR1 and CDR2 sequences are SEHNR and FQNEAQ (reference sequence). Trimming cost V 3 bases and J 3 bases, with 12 bases left between them.

This clonotype was counted at least ten times. The chain has TRBV12-3 or TRBV12-4 and TRBJ2-5, with unresolved D. V shed 3 bases and J shed 5 bases, with 10 bases lying between them. The CDR3 runs 13 residues. The chain's CDR3 is CASSLSGSETQYF. The CDR3 nucleotides read TGTGCCAGCAGTTTGTCCGGTTCGGAGACCCAGTACTTC.

This sequence joins TRBV20-1 and TRBJ2-5, with D perhaps matching TRBD2 (5 bases). CDR1 and CDR2 from the germline V gene are DFQATT and SNEGSKA (reference sequence). The CDR3 covers 13 residues. With 0 bases removed from V and 5 bases from J, the gap between germline ends came to 10 bases. This CDR3 reads CSAREAVGETQYF. The CDR3 nucleotides read TGCAGTGCTAGAGAAGCGGTGGGTGAGACCCAGTACTTC.

The chain carries TRBV29-1 and TRBJ2-5; D may be TRBD2 (5 bases). The CDR3 is made up of 15 amino acids. Germline CDR1 and CDR2: SQVTM and ANQGSEA. The CDR3 DNA is TGCAACCCTGGGAGAGAGGACCTAAGTTTCGAGACCCAGTACTTC. It yields the protein CNPGREDLSFETQYF.

This chain connects TRBV29-1 to TRBJ2-3, with D tentatively TRBD1 or TRBD2 (5 bases each). V lost 4 bases and J 1 base, leaving 15 bases between the germline ends. The CDR3 is 15 residues long. The germline CDR1 and CDR2 sequences are SQVTM and ANQGSEA. The DNA of the CDR3 is TGCAGCGTTGGAGGAATTGGGGGACGCACAGATACGCAGTATTTT. It yields the protein CSVGGIGGRTDTQYF.

There are a few counts of this clonotype. The chain recombines TRBV5-6 with TRBJ2-7; 7 positions match TRBD1. V dropped 3 bases and J dropped 4; count of bases not matched to a gene: 7. Looked up from germline, CDR1 is SGHDT and CDR2 is YYEEEE. The CDR3 sequence is 14 residues long. DNA for the CDR3: TGTGCCAGCAGCTCGTCGGACAGGAAATACGAGCAGTACTTC. Translation gives CASSSSDRKYEQYF.